The entry below gives a single TCR beta chain sequence along with its context. Its target is not known. The sample originates from a study of cytomegalovirus exposure and HLA in healthy donors. About the research overall: In a previous analysis, around 120 million unique TCR beta sequences were found from some 180 million T cells. An early data release held about 85 million unique TCRs from HLA-typed donors. Study-wide findings and caveats: A later analysis linked around 15,000 TCR beta sequences to HLA alleles at 0.05 false discovery rate.

Primers: 60 Vbeta forward and 13 Jbeta reverse. Profiled with immunoSEQ multiplex PCR; TCRdb holds only in-frame clones, not every one. The table has under 200,000 clones, around 78% seen once. Looked up from germline, CDR1 is SEHNR and CDR2 is FQNEAQ (reference sequence). This CDR3 contains 18 residues. Between the trimmed V and J ends, which lost 5 bases and 2 bases, there was a span of 22 bases. The genes are TRBV7-9 and TRBJ1-3, with D unresolved. The receptor's source is a woman aged 40 to 49 in good health and CMV-seropositive. The sample comprised PBMCs. The CDR3 spells CASSVDVLGDLTGNTIYF. The CDR3 DNA reads as TGTGCCAGCAGCGTGGACGTGCTGGGAGACCTCACTGGAAACACCATATATTTT.